This T cell receptor (beta chain) emerged from a study of OX40 agonist ivuxolimab in advanced cancers. In the study overall: One patient with hepatocellular carcinoma and two with cutaneous melanoma, three in all, had partial responses.

The data were produced by immunoSEQ multiplex PCR, yet TCRdb's version contains in-frame clones alone and is incomplete. The data show around 50,000 clones, approximately 88% seen once. Trimming pared 3 bases from V and 4 bases from J, leaving 5 bases between. The CDR3 spans 12 residues. The germline V gene has CDR1 LNHDA and CDR2 SQIVND (reference sequence). Patients were ruled out by autoimmune disease history or systemic immunosuppression. Peripheral blood came from all dose cohorts at three timepoints. The TCR comes from an adult with an advanced solid tumor such as melanoma, head and neck, liver or kidney cancer. Specimen: CD4+ or CD8+ T cells sorted from blood, collected in a trial of the OX40 agonist ivuxolimab. This chain joins TRBV19 and TRBJ2-3; D gene ambiguous. In nucleotides, the CDR3 is TGTGCCAGTAGTATTCAGGCAGATACGCAGTATTTT. This gives the protein CASSIQADTQYF.